The 8 T cell receptor beta chains below all came from one sample that was sequenced in a study of T cells in Graves' hyperthyroidism and ophthalmopathy. Using RNA transcripts as the source, TCR beta CDR3 regions were amplified. A first-round RT-PCR of the TCR CDR3 used the HTBI primer set. TCRdb recomputed calls from the multiplex PCR reads with MiXCR, one row per CDR3 protein. There are 350,000 to 450,000 distinct CDR3 sequences in the sample; 14% occur only once, and approximately 9.9% lies in the top ten. Sequenced: blood. The receptors derive from a woman in her sixties with Graves' hyperthyroidism.

This clonotype was seen a few times. The rearrangement joins TRBV6-2 or TRBV6-3 to TRBJ1-1; weak D call: TRBD1 (5 bases). Germline CDR1 reads MNHEY; CDR2 reads SVGEGT. V lost 7 bases and J 6 bases, leaving 15 bases between the germline ends. The CDR3 consists of 13 residues. CDR3 nucleotide sequence: TGTGCCAGCACCAGCCCCGGGGGTTCTGAAGCTTTCTTT. This gives the protein CASTSPGGSEAFF.

The sample holds many counts of this clonotype. The chain employs TRBV28 and TRBJ1-5, with TRBD1 identical over 7 bases. From germline, CDR1 is MDHEN and CDR2 SYDVKM. Trimming at V came to 4 bases and at J to 0 bases, leaving 9 bases not matched to a gene. The CDR3 runs 17 residues. Written as DNA, the CDR3 is TGTGCCAGCAGTTCTGACAGGGAATTATATAGCAATCAGCCCCAGCATTTT. This codes for CASSSDRELYSNQPQHF.

This clonotype came up a few times. This chain links TRBV5-1 with TRBJ1-3; D uncertain. The V gene lost 1 base and the J gene lost 3 bases, with 8 bases spanning the gap. The CDR3 is 14 amino acids. Germline CDR1 SGHRS, CDR2 YFSETQ. CDR3 in DNA: TGCGCCAGCAGCTTGTCTGGCTATGGAAACACCATATATTTT. Encoded protein: CASSLSGYGNTIYF.

This clonotype was seen many times. The J gene is TRBJ2-7, the V gene TRBV20-1; 7 bases align to TRBD2. Trimming removed 3 bases from V and 7 bases from J; junction bases left unmatched: 12. Germline assignment: CDR1 DFQATT and CDR2 SNEGSKA (reference sequence). This CDR3 has 14 residues. The CDR3 bases are TGCAGTGCTAGCGGCGGGAGCGCCCGGAGTGAGCAGTACTTC. It yields the protein CSASGGSARSEQYF.

This clonotype was found many times. This sequence joins TRBV30 and TRBJ1-5; D is undetermined. The CDR3 is 14 residues long. V was cut by 2 bases and J by 7 bases, with 15 bases left in between. CDR1 and CDR2 from the germline V gene are GTSNPN and SVGIG (reference sequence). The CDR3 DNA reads TGTGCCTGGAGTTCCCAGGCAGGATGGCAGCCCCAGCATTTT. Its protein product is CAWSSQAGWQPQHF.

This clonotype was counted at least ten times. This rearrangement joins TRBV12-3 or TRBV12-4 to TRBJ2-3; 7 nucleotides line up with TRBD2. Losses at the gene ends were 3 bases for V and 4 bases for J; bases not matched to a gene: 7. The CDR3 covers 15 residues. The CDR3 nucleotides are TGTGCCAGCAGTTTTCGGGCGGGAGCCGCAGATACGCAGTATTTT. Amino acids: CASSFRAGAADTQYF.

The rearrangement joins TRBV19 to TRBJ2-5; D ambiguous. CDR3 length: 15 amino acids. Germline V CDR1 and CDR2: LNHDA, SQIVND (reference sequence). V gave up 3 bases and J gave up 5 bases, with 16 bases separating them. CDR3: CASSILGIRWETQYF. The CDR3 region has the DNA TGTGCCAGTAGTATCTTGGGGATCCGCTGGGAGACCCAGTACTTC. Variable domain in full (rest from reference TRBV19 and TRBJ2-5): DGGITQSPKYLFRKEGQNVTLSCEQNLNHDAMYWYRQDPGQGLRLIYYSQIVNDFQKGDIAEGYSVSREKKESFPLTVTSAQKNPTAFYLCASSILGIRWETQYFGPGTRLLVL.

The CDR3 DNA reads as TGTGCCAGCTCTGATCTAGGTTCCCAAGAGACCCAGTACTTC. It translates to CASSDLGSQETQYF. The V gene is TRBV18, the J gene TRBJ2-5, with unresolved D. V lost 6 bases and J lost 1, with 12 bases in between. The length of the CDR3 is 14 residues. Germline lookup yields CDR1 KGHSH and CDR2 LQKENI.